The present T cell receptor beta chain was sequenced within a study of CXCR4 blockade with PD-1 therapy in pancreatic cancer. Overall study results and limits: Tumors were clonally expanded, mean around 0.14 versus 0.05 in healthy blood. Frequent tumor clones were encoded by many distinct rearrangements, suggesting shared antigens.

Germline V gene data show CDR1 as MGHDK and CDR2 as SYGVNS. The ends lost 4 bases at V and 3 bases at J; junction bases unmatched: 5. CDR3 length equals 15 residues. About this clone: What it binds is unknown.

Clones were sequenced by immunoSEQ multiplex PCR, and TCRdb holds only the in-frame ones, with some missing. This sample has 3,500 to 4,500 clones, with more than 35% found just once. No neoadjuvant therapy was given before resection to the patients supplying these archived tumor blocks. The sample was tumor tissue. The TCR comes from a human donor with pancreatic ductal adenocarcinoma. The V and J genes are TRBV25-1 and TRBJ1-3, with 8 bases fitting TRBD1. The CDR3 region is CASSGDRGLGNTIYF. The CDR3 bases are TGTGCCAGCAGTGGTGACAGGGGACTTGGAAACACCATATATTTT.